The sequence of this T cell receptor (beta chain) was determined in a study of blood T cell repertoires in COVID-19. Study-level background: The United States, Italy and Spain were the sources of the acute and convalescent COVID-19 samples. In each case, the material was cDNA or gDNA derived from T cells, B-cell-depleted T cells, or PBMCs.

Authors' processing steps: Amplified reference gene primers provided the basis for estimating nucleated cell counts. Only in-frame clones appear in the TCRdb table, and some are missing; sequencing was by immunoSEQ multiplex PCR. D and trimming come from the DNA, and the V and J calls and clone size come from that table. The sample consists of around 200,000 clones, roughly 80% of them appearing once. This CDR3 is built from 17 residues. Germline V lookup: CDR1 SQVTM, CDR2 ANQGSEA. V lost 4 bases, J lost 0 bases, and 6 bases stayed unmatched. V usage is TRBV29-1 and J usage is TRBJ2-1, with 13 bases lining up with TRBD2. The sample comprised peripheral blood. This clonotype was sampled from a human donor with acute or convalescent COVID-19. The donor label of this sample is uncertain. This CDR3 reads CSVGGLAGEHSYNEQFF. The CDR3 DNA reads TGCAGCGTTGGAGGACTAGCGGGAGAGCACTCCTACAATGAGCAGTTCTTC.